This entry is about one TCR beta chain. Many counts were recorded for this clonotype. Its target antigen remains unknown. Base quality data are lacking; no much larger clone is found one base away. Inclusive of the bounding cysteine and phenylalanine, the CDR3 is 19 residues long. Only CDR3 DNA remains: 57 bases, in frame from the first base. V and J lose 10 bases and 3 bases, and a span of 32 bases separates them. CDR1 and CDR2, looked up from the germline V gene, are SGHTS and YDEGEE. The time point label for this specimen denotes: newly diagnosed GD, antithyroid drugs for less than 3 months. For both TCR sequencing and RNA sequencing, RNA was extracted from PBMCs in TRIzol. Graves' disease was diagnosed according to American Thyroid Association guidelines. Patients were recruited from an endocrinology department in Xi'an, China. Each patient gave about 9.1 milliliters of peripheral blood, collected in an EDTA anticoagulant tube. Ficoll Paque Plus density gradient separation was used to isolate PBMCs, and no further T cell sorting was done. An Agilent 2100 Bioanalyzer and agarose gel were used to check RNA quality, and a NanoDrop 2000 was used to measure RNA concentration.

This sample is drawn from a study of regulatory T cells in long-lasting Graves disease (dated by TCRdb to about 2021). Context from the whole study: Antithyroid drugs had been taken for less than 3 months by newly diagnosed Graves' disease patients. Patients with persistent Graves' disease were compared with patients with newly diagnosed Graves' disease using TCR sequencing and RNA sequencing of peripheral blood. The study was conducted in China and was registered as a clinical trial. A total of some 35 samples underwent TCR sequencing, from about 13 patients with persistent Graves' disease and roughly 20 patients with newly diagnosed Graves' disease. The investigation overall reported the following: Compared with newly diagnosed patients, persistent Graves' disease patients had lower TCR Shannon entropy and fewer highly expanded clones, which suggests clonal expansion. More public clonotypes were shared among persistent patients (more than 2,500) than among newly diagnosed patients (roughly 1,000). Sequencing and analysis were restricted to the TCR beta chain. Because the primary lesion, thyroid tissue, could not be accessed, the study looked at peripheral blood alone. Persistent disease showed preferential use of TRBV28, TRBJ1-2 and TRBJ2-5, whereas newly diagnosed disease favored TRBV20-1 and TRBJ2-1. As a limitation, the authors acknowledged that the small sample size may reduce accuracy.

Receptors were amplified or captured by multiplex PCR. The sequencing machine was an Illumina HiSeq 4000. CDR3 regions were amplified by Arm-PCR with iRepertoire HTBI primers to construct TCR beta libraries. Before sequencing, the PCR products went through gel purification. For the original study's pipeline: A total of 62 TRBV and some 13 TRBJ segments were identified across samples and were used for gene usage analysis of CDR3 amino acid clonotypes. Filtered high-quality paired reads were merged into contigs using COPE and FqMerger. BLAST was used to align contigs to the IMGT TRBV, TRBD and TRBJ reference genes, and CDR3 was defined following IMGT. Highly expanded clones were defined as clonotypes with a frequency above 0.1%. Shannon entropy served as the measure of repertoire diversity, while the Gini coefficient captured V-J evenness. A clonotype found in more than one individual was treated as public. The public sequencing data were trimmed at Q25 with fastp and processed into clonotypes with MiXCR by TCRdb, which kept only in-frame beta chains. Each CDR3 protein appears once, grouped with its most common genes and DNA. What appears here as the V and J calls and clone size reflects TCRdb's work, not the paper's. The sample table contains a few hundred thousand distinct CDR3 sequences; only one count was recorded for around 13% of them. The ten most abundant clones make up approximately 17% of the sample.

These sequences were also reported in another study, on T cells in Graves' hyperthyroidism and ophthalmopathy. Taken from the second paper: Graves' hyperthyroidism was defined as stable when no progression to ophthalmopathy occurred over 18 months of follow-up. Hyperthyroidism patients were newly diagnosed, with disease duration under 2 months, and aged 18 to 65 years. Patients with uncontrolled infections, other autoimmune diseases, pregnancy or lactation were excluded. Diagnoses were established on the basis of clinical symptoms, serum thyroxine and TRAb, thyroid ultrasound, and orbital computed tomography. For the first round of RT-PCR on the TCR CDR3, the HTBI primer set was used together with the Qiagen OneStep RT-PCR kit. Most expanded thyroid clonotypes (frequency above 0.001) were also found in blood, which suggests that blood repertoires may mirror thyroid immune responses. A model built on a 13 V-J signature distinguished ophthalmopathy from stable hyperthyroidism, reaching around 90% sensitivity and approximately 83% specificity in cross-validation and 80%/75% in testing. During validation, the model predicted progression to ophthalmopathy a median of approximately six months ahead of onset, with around 70% sensitivity and around 73% specificity. TCR V-J signatures able to tell the groups apart were searched for in a discovery cohort of 90 to 100 patients, of whom over 40 had Graves' ophthalmopathy and about 60 had stable Graves' hyperthyroidism. Whether ophthalmopathy could be predicted prospectively was tested in an independent validation cohort made up of under 20 hyperthyroidism patients plus 17 patients who later progressed to ophthalmopathy. The roughly 90 discovery patients were divided at random into training and test sets in a 7:3 ratio. Thyroid tissue and blood T-cell repertoires from more than five Graves' hyperthyroidism patients were also compared in the study. Following sampling, methimazole starting at 30 mg daily was given to hyperthyroidism patients, and high-dose intravenous methylprednisolone was given to ophthalmopathy patients. Libraries were constructed in a second round of multiplex PCR, after which size selection and purification were carried out. Paired-end sequencing of the libraries was performed with 100 bp reads on an Illumina HiSeq2000. Raw data were processed with SOAPnuke, discarding reads with adapters, uncalled bases, mean Phred below 15, or no exact constant-primer or identifier match. COPE v1.2.5 was used to merge high-quality paired reads, and clonotypes were defined as unique nucleotide sequences. MiTCR v1.1 was used to align clonotypes to the IMGT TRBV, TRBD and TRBJ reference segments. Only V-J combinations with frequency above 0.0001, covering 99.2% of repertoires, were analysed. A TCS score was defined as the ratio between F50 (clonal expansion) and ExV (chaos), using BLOSUM62-based TCRdist between CDR3 peptides within each V-J. Welch's t-statistics and random forest reduced 500 to 550 V-J features to under 15, which were used in a naive Bayes classifier (R e1071). Sample size was not statistically predetermined, and blinding of investigators to group allocation was not performed. According to the paper, TCR Vbeta CDR3 sequencing was carried out on around 140 peripheral blood samples, which came from approximately 41 ophthalmopathy, roughly 75 hyperthyroidism and roughly 17 progressor patients.

The clonotype was recovered from a woman aged 50 to 60 with Graves disease. Donor details come from another sample of the same person, matched by shared clones. The sequence is built from TRBV5-8 and TRBJ2-1; TRBD2 could be the D gene, as 6 bases match. Specimen: peripheral blood mononuclear cells (PBMCs), collected at new diagnosis, from a patient treated with antithyroid drugs. This receptor has the CDR3 CAGGSSSGLARRLYNEQFF. The DNA sequence is TGTGCCGGGGGATCTAGCTCCGGTCTAGCGAGACGACTCTACAATGAGCAGTTCTTC. The entire variable domain, with the stretches around the CDR3 drawn from the reference TRBV5-8 and TRBJ2-1 proteins, is EAGVTQSPTHLIKTRGQQATLRCSPISGHTSVYWYQQALGLGLQFLLWYDEGEERNRGNFPPRFSGRQFPNYSSELNVNALELEDSALYLCAGGSSSGLARRLYNEQFFGPGTRLTVL.